These 19 T cell receptor beta chains were sequenced from one sample in a study of T cell changes during pregnancy in multiple sclerosis. Repertoires were generated with immunoSEQ multiplex PCR, while TCRdb's copy carries only in-frame clones and drops some. In the table there are roughly 100,000 clones, more than 85% of which are singletons. This specimen consisted of peripheral blood, obtained in the second trimester of pregnancy. Source of these receptors: a female donor with multiple sclerosis, enrolled in a pregnancy study.

The chain links TRBV2 to TRBJ2-2, with 7 bases fitting TRBD2. The V and J ends lost 6 bases and 5 bases, in that order; junction bases with no gene match: 3. Looked up from germline, CDR1 is SNHLY and CDR2 is FYNNEI. CDR3 length: 13 residues. CDR3 bases: TGTGCCAGCAGGTTGGGAGGGACCGGGGAGCTGTTTTTT. Its protein product is CASRLGGTGELFF.

The rearrangement joins TRBV5-5 to TRBJ1-5; D possibly corresponds to TRBD1 (5 bases). Germline V CDR1 and CDR2: SGHKS, YYEKEE (reference sequence). Deletions cut 0 bases from V and 5 bases from J, with 15 bases between. The CDR3 runs 16 residues. Here the CDR3 reads CASSLEAAGGYQPQHF. CDR3 in DNA: TGTGCCAGCAGCTTGGAGGCAGCGGGGGGTTATCAGCCCCAGCATTTT.

J is TRBJ1-3 and V is TRBV6-6; no firm D call. Germline CDR1 reads MNHNY; CDR2 reads SVGAGI (reference sequence). Trimming removed 3 bases from V and 2 bases from J, with 8 bases in between. The CDR3 sequence is 14 residues long. As DNA, the CDR3 is TGTGCCAGCAGTTATCAGAGGGCTGGAAACACCATATATTTT. This translates into CASSYQRAGNTIYF.

This clone was seen a single time. The V call is TRBV7-6, the J call TRBJ2-3; D unresolved. CDR3 length: 15 amino acids. V was clipped by 3 bases and J by 0 bases, with 10 bases between them. In germline, CDR1 is SGHVS, CDR2 FNYEAQ. CDR3 sequence reads: CASSFSWASTDTQYF. In DNA, the CDR3 is TGTGCCAGCAGCTTCTCGTGGGCTAGCACAGATACGCAGTATTTT.

This sequence joins TRBV19 and TRBJ2-1; the match to TRBD2 covers 13 bases. The CDR3 extends over 16 amino acids. The V gene's germline CDR1 is LNHDA and CDR2 SQIVND (reference sequence). Trimming removed 4 bases from V and 7 bases from J; junction bases left unmatched: 7. Here the CDR3 DNA reads TGTGCCAGTAGTAAAACTAGCGGGAGGGCCGGGAATGAGCAGTTCTTC. This encodes CASSKTSGRAGNEQFF. The complete variable domain, with remaining parts taken from reference TRBV19 and TRBJ2-1, reads DGGITQSPKYLFRKEGQNVTLSCEQNLNHDAMYWYRQDPGQGLRLIYYSQIVNDFQKGDIAEGYSVSREKKESFPLTVTSAQKNPTAFYLCASSKTSGRAGNEQFFGPGTRLTVL.

The chain recombines TRBV4-3 with TRBJ2-3; 10 bases are a match to TRBD2. Losses at the gene ends were 0 bases for V and 7 bases for J; bases not matched to a gene: 10. Germline CDR1 and CDR2: LGHNA and YSLEER. This CDR3 contains 17 residues. CDR3 nucleotides: TGCGCCAGCAGCCAAGATGGGCTAGCGGGGGTCGGAAATACGCAGTATTTT. Translating it yields CASSQDGLAGVGNTQYF.

The chain carries TRBV29-1 and TRBJ2-5; 10 positions agree with TRBD1. This CDR3 is 16 amino acids long. Germline V gene lookup returns CDR1 SQVTM and CDR2 ANQGSEA. V lost 2 bases, J lost 4 bases, and 10 bases stayed unmatched. The chain's CDR3 is CSVETPGGQGLETQYF. The CDR3 DNA follows: TGCAGCGTTGAAACCCCAGGGGGACAGGGGCTAGAGACCCAGTACTTC. The full variable domain, completed using reference TRBV29-1 and TRBJ2-5, is SAVISQKPSRDICQRGTSLTIQCQVDSQVTMMFWYRQQPGQSLTLIATANQGSEATYESGFVIDKFPISRPNLTFSTLTVSNMSPEDSSIYLCSVETPGGQGLETQYFGPGTRLLVL.

The chain recombines TRBV7-2 with TRBJ2-7; TRBD2 aligns across 13 bases. The J segment lost 8 bases and the V segment lost 1 base, leaving 5 bases of the junction unmatched. Germline CDR1 SGHTA, CDR2 FQGNSA. CDR3 length equals 15 residues. The DNA of the CDR3 is TGTGCCAGCAGCTTAGGACCCGGGACTAGCGGGAAGCAGTACTTC. Translation gives CASSLGPGTSGKQYF. Based on the CDR3 plus reference TRBV7-2 and TRBJ2-7, the full variable domain is GAGVSQSPSNKVTEKGKDVELRCDPISGHTALYWYRQSLGQGLEFLIYFQGNSAPDKSGLPSDRFSAERTGGSVSTLTIQRTQQEDSAVYLCASSLGPGTSGKQYFGPGTRLTVT.

The rearrangement links TRBV14 to TRBJ2-7; no clear D. V was trimmed by 3 bases and J by 3 bases, leaving 9 bases between them. This CDR3 has 13 amino acids. Germline V gene data show CDR1 as SGHDN and CDR2 as FVKESK. CDR3 residues: CASSQLTFYEQYF. The CDR3 region has the DNA TGTGCCAGCAGCCAGCTGACTTTCTACGAGCAGTACTTC.

The sample holds one count of this clone. V is TRBV19 and J is TRBJ2-7; 7 bases fit TRBD1. This CDR3 is 15 amino acids long. Trimming cost V 5 bases and J 6 bases; bases outside gene matches: 13. Germline-derived CDR1 and CDR2 are LNHDA and SQIVND (reference sequence). This CDR3 is CASSSGPGTVGEQYF. The CDR3 DNA reads as TGTGCCAGTAGTTCCGGTCCCGGGACAGTGGGCGAGCAGTACTTC. The full variable domain, in which reference TRBV19 and TRBJ2-7 provide the parts outside the CDR3, is DGGITQSPKYLFRKEGQNVTLSCEQNLNHDAMYWYRQDPGQGLRLIYYSQIVNDFQKGDIAEGYSVSREKKESFPLTVTSAQKNPTAFYLCASSSGPGTVGEQYFGPGTRLTVT.

The rearrangement links TRBV19 to TRBJ2-7; 9 bases agree with TRBD1. The CDR3 has 15 amino acids. CDR1 is LNHDA and CDR2 is SQIVND in the germline V gene (reference sequence). V shed 1 base, J shed 4 bases, and the junction held 5 bases outside the gene matches. The DNA of the CDR3 is TGTGCCAGTAGTATAGTTCCGGGACAGGGTTACGAGCAGTACTTC. As protein: CASSIVPGQGYEQYF.

As to this clone: A clone one base away is much larger, so this may be a read error. The chain uses TRBV6-1 and TRBJ2-2; 7 bases line up with TRBD1. Germline V lookup: CDR1 MNHNS, CDR2 SASEGT. V shed 6 bases, J shed 3 bases, and the junction held 4 bases outside the gene matches. The length of the CDR3 is 14 residues. CDR3 protein: CASSSGQYTGELFF. CDR3 in DNA: TGTGCCAGCAGCTCGGGACAGTACACCGGGGAGCTGTTTTTT.

The chain joins TRBV6-1 to TRBJ1-2; 7 positions match TRBD1. Germline loops: CDR1 MNHNS, CDR2 SASEGT. The junction had 5 bases not matched to a gene; V was cut back by 4 bases and J by 3 bases. CDR3 length: 14 residues. The CDR3 spells CASSGFRGHYGYTF. For the CDR3, the DNA is TGTGCCAGCAGTGGTTTTAGGGGGCACTATGGCTACACCTTC.

The chain links TRBV25-1 to TRBJ2-7; 8 nucleotides match TRBD1. The CDR3 covers 13 residues. The V gene end was trimmed by 6 bases and the J gene end by 2 bases; junction bases not matched to a gene: 3. Per germline, CDR1 MGHDK and CDR2 SYGVNS. For the CDR3, the DNA is TGTGCCAGCAGCCGGACAGGGACCTACGAGCAGTACTTC. Its protein is CASSRTGTYEQYF.

The V call is TRBV14, the J call TRBJ2-2; tentatively, D is TRBD1 (5 bases). Trimming shortened V by 4 bases and J by 0 bases, and 12 bases separated the two germline ends. CDR1 and CDR2 (germline): SGHDN, FVKESK. The CDR3 consists of 16 residues. The CDR3 sequence is CASSLGATSNTGELFF. CDR3 sequence (DNA): TGTGCCAGCAGCCTTGGGGCGACCTCGAACACCGGGGAGCTGTTTTTT. The full variable domain, with the rest looked up from reference TRBV14 and TRBJ2-2, is EAGVTQFPSHSVIEKGQTVTLRCDPISGHDNLYWYRRVMGKEIKFLLHFVKESKQDESGMPNNRFLAERTGGTYSTLKVQPAELEDSGVYFCASSLGATSNTGELFFGEGSRLTVL.

This chain joins TRBV5-1 and TRBJ2-3; 11 bases are a match to TRBD2. The V gene end was trimmed by 4 bases and the J gene end by 3 bases; junction bases not matched to a gene: 10. This CDR3 comprises 17 residues. Per germline, CDR1 SGHRS and CDR2 YFSETQ. CDR3 bases: TGCGCCAGCAGCCACATGACTAGGACTAGCGGGACAGATACGCAGTATTTT. This codes for CASSHMTRTSGTDTQYF.

The V and J genes are TRBV7-9 and TRBJ1-4; D remains unclear. The CDR3 loop spans 13 amino acids. Germline CDR1 reads SEHNR; CDR2 reads FQNEAQ (reference sequence). V lost 3 bases and J 3 bases, leaving 5 bases between the germline ends. The CDR3, as DNA: TGTGCCAGCAGCTTTGGGCCTAATGAAAAACTGTTTTTT. Protein product: CASSFGPNEKLFF.

This chain joins TRBV19 and TRBJ2-3, with 10 positions matching TRBD2. This CDR3 is built from 15 residues. CDR1 is LNHDA and CDR2 is SQIVND in the germline V gene (reference sequence). Germline trimming cut 6 bases from V and 4 bases from J; bases unmatched to any gene: 7. The CDR3 loop is CASRPRTSGSDTQYF. CDR3 bases: TGTGCCAGTAGACCCCGGACTAGCGGCTCAGATACGCAGTATTTT.

This sequence joins TRBV28 and TRBJ2-1; D is perhaps TRBD1 (5 bases). Germline CDR1 MDHEN, CDR2 SYDVKM. V gave up 6 bases and J gave up 7 bases, with 19 bases separating them. CDR3 length equals 15 residues. CDR3 nucleotide sequence: TGTGCCAGCAGGGTGGGGCTAGATACTTGGAATGAGCAGTTCTTC. Residues: CASRVGLDTWNEQFF. The variable domain in full, with the rest retrieved from reference TRBV28 and TRBJ2-1, is DVKVTQSSRYLVKRTGEKVFLECVQDMDHENMFWYRQDPGLGLRLIYFSYDVKMKEKGDIPEGYSVSREKKERFSLILESASTNQTSMYLCASRVGLDTWNEQFFGPGTRLTVL.